These 3 T cell receptor beta chains were all obtained from the same sample, sequenced in a study of T cell responses to AZD1222 COVID-19 vaccine. Only in-frame clones appear in the TCRdb table, and some are missing; sequencing was by immunoSEQ multiplex PCR. The data contain 95,000 to 100,000 clones, around 84% of them singletons. This sample comprised peripheral blood, obtained on day 0 of AZD1222 vaccination. Receptor source: an adult in good health.

The chain recombines TRBV7-9 with TRBJ1-2; no reliable D call. V was pared by 5 bases and J by 5 bases, with 18 bases between. The CDR3 is 15 amino acids. Germline CDR1 is SEHNR and CDR2 is FQNEAQ (reference sequence). For the CDR3, the DNA is TGTGCCAGCAGCCGGTTAAGGGAGGTAGGGTATGGCTACACCTTC. Residues: CASSRLREVGYGYTF.

The sample holds a few counts of this clone. The V call is TRBV3-1 (or the pseudogene TRBV3-2), the J call TRBJ2-2; TRBD2 matches at 7 bases. J lost 6 bases, V lost 2 bases, and 12 bases had no gene match. Germline CDR1 and CDR2: LGHDT and YNNKEL (reference sequence). There are 17 residues in the CDR3. The CDR3 region has the DNA TGTGCCAGCAGCCAAATGGGTGCGGGAGTTGGGGCCGGGGAGCTGTTTTTT. Translating it yields CASSQMGAGVGAGELFF.

This chain joins TRBV15 and TRBJ1-4; D gene uncertain. The CDR3 has 16 residues. Looked up from germline, CDR1 is LNHNV and CDR2 is YYDKDF (reference sequence). V lost 1 base and J lost 8, with 17 bases in between. The CDR3 region is CATSRGHKGWREKLFF. The CDR3 coding sequence is TGTGCCACCAGCAGAGGGCACAAGGGATGGCGGGAAAAACTGTTTTTT.